The present TCR beta chain was sequenced within a study of blood T cell repertoires in COVID-19. Overall study: Sites in the United States, Italy and Spain provided acute and convalescent COVID-19 samples. In each case, the material was cDNA or gDNA derived from T cells, B-cell-depleted T cells, or PBMCs.

Original processing methods: Reference gene primer amplification in the assay estimated nucleated cell counts. Some clones are missing from TCRdb's copy, which holds only in-frame ones; the method was immunoSEQ multiplex PCR. That table is the source of V, J and clone size, and D and trimming were worked out from the DNA. Here the sample spans 85,000 to 130,000 clones, 82% being singletons. This TCR came from a man aged 60 to 75 with acute or convalescent COVID-19. The specimen was peripheral blood.

CDR3 protein: CASSSRAEGNIQYF. Here the CDR3 DNA reads TGTGCCAGCAGCTCTCGAGCCGAGGGAAACATTCAGTACTTC. V usage is TRBV7-2 and J usage is TRBJ2-4; perhaps TRBD2 as D (5 bases). This CDR3 comprises 14 residues. V was cut by 4 bases and J by 6 bases, with 13 bases left in between. CDR1 and CDR2 (germline): SGHTA, FQGNSA.